Listed below are T cell receptor beta chains from one sample, sequenced in a study of T cell responses to AZD1222 COVID-19 vaccine. Produced via immunoSEQ multiplex PCR; TCRdb's table is partial and in-frame only. The sample gives tens of thousands of clones, about 90% of which show up once; under 3.5% is in the top ten. Sequences were derived from peripheral blood, sampled 28 days after the second AZD1222 dose. The receptors were gathered from an adult who received the AZD1222 COVID-19 vaccine. Each CDR3 is given with its conserved first and last residue. D genes are given only for firm matches. Expanded clones are given a class, and other clones once, few, many or no size at all.

clone_size	j_call	d_call	v_call	cdr3_aa	cdr3_nt
-	TRBJ2-5	TRBD2	TRBV7-2	CASSSSGGQGQYF	TGTGCCAGCAGCTCCAGCGGGGGCCAGGGACAGTACTTC
-	TRBJ1-3	-	TRBV2	CASSEASSGNTIYF	TGTGCCAGCAGTGAAGCGAGCTCTGGAAACACCATATATTTT
few	TRBJ1-1	-	TRBV18	CASSPALSGATNTEAFF	TGTGCCAGCTCGCCGGCGCTGTCCGGGGCAACAAACACTGAAGCTTTCTTT
-	TRBJ2-3	TRBD1	TRBV30	CAWSSGTGTDTQYF	TGTGCCTGGAGCTCCGGGACAGGCACAGATACGCAGTATTTT
-	TRBJ2-2	-	TRBV18	CASSPPDPHKGAGELFF	TGTGCCAGCTCACCACCTGACCCGCATAAGGGAGCCGGGGAGCTGTTTTTT
-	TRBJ1-4	TRBD1	TRBV29-1	CSAAGGPGATNEKLFF	TGCAGCGCCGCAGGGGGGCCTGGAGCAACTAATGAAAAACTGTTTTTT
-	TRBJ1-6	-	TRBV11-3	CASSLGPVNSPLHF	TGTGCCAGCAGCTTAGGACCGGTTAATTCACCCCTCCACTTT
-	TRBJ1-1	-	TRBV30	CAWSVTLMNTEAFF	TGTGCCTGGAGTGTGACCCTAATGAACACTGAAGCTTTCTTT
-	TRBJ2-5	TRBD2	TRBV30	CAWRLAGAAGTQYF	TGTGCCTGGAGACTAGCGGGGGCCGCAGGGACCCAGTACTTC
-	TRBJ1-3	TRBD1	TRBV6-5	CASSRQGSGNTIYF	TGTGCCAGCAGTCGACAGGGGTCTGGAAACACCATATATTTT
-	TRBJ2-2	-	TRBV6-5	CASSYARNTGELFF	TGTGCCAGCAGTTACGCCCGGAACACCGGGGAGCTGTTTTTT
-	TRBJ2-6	-	TRBV15	CATSLDLSGANVLTF	TGTGCCACCAGCTTGGACCTCTCTGGGGCCAACGTCCTGACTTTC
-	TRBJ1-2	-	TRBV2	CASSDPGGTQHGYTF	TGTGCCAGCAGTGACCCGGGGGGGACCCAGCATGGCTACACCTTC
-	TRBJ2-1	-	TRBV10-3	CAISEYGLPDNEQFF	TGTGCCATCAGTGAGTATGGACTACCCGACAATGAGCAGTTCTTC
-	TRBJ2-7	-	TRBV29-1	CSVEDGQRDYEQYF	TGCAGCGTTGAAGACGGGCAACGAGACTACGAGCAGTACTTC
once	TRBJ1-4	TRBD1	TRBV15	CATSYIMGTGGEKLFF	TGTGCCACCAGCTATATTATGGGGACAGGCGGGGAAAAACTGTTTTTT
-	TRBJ1-6	-	TRBV9	CASSALQGGDSPLHF	TGTGCCAGCAGCGCCCTACAGGGTGGTGATTCACCCCTCCACTTT
once	TRBJ1-1	-	TRBV15	CATSVEGGTEAFF	TGTGCCACCAGCGTTGAGGGGGGCACTGAAGCTTTCTTT
once	TRBJ2-1	TRBD2	TRBV19	CASTPASGGALLYNEQFF	TGTGCCAGTACCCCAGCCAGCGGGGGGGCCCTCCTCTACAATGAGCAGTTCTTC
-	TRBJ2-7	TRBD1	TRBV19	CASSPTGALYEQYF	TGTGCCAGTAGTCCGACAGGGGCCCTCTACGAGCAGTACTTC
-	TRBJ1-2	-	TRBV5-4	CASSLEGVGYGYTF	TGTGCCAGCAGCTTGGAAGGGGTGGGCTATGGCTACACCTTC
-	TRBJ2-7	-	TRBV4-1	CASSQEGPPRGSYEQYF	TGCGCCAGCAGCCAAGAGGGGCCCCCGCGGGGCTCCTACGAGCAGTACTTC